The clone carrying this T cell receptor beta chain was detected only a few times. The sample belongs to a study of T cells in Graves' hyperthyroidism and ophthalmopathy. Uncontrolled infection, other autoimmune disease, pregnancy or lactation led to exclusion. Source material for PBMCs was about 11 ml fresh peripheral blood. The CDR3 regions of TCR beta were amplified from RNA transcripts. Primed by the HTBI set, a first-round RT-PCR was run on the TCR CDR3. TCRdb re-analysed the multiplex PCR reads in MiXCR, keeping a single row per CDR3 protein. The data show roughly 650,000 distinct CDR3 sequences, with approximately 15% seen just once and less than 3.5% held by the top ten. Germline CDR1 and CDR2: DFQATT and SNEGSKA (reference sequence). The ends lost 4 bases at V and 9 bases at J; junction bases unmatched: 5. The length of the CDR3 is 12 residues.

Sequencing was performed on blood. The receptor's source is a woman in her thirties or forties with Graves' ophthalmopathy. V usage is TRBV20-1 and J usage is TRBJ2-3; the match to TRBD2 covers 9 bases. The DNA of the CDR3 is TGCAGTGCTAAAGCGGGGGGAAGGACGCAGTATTTT. It translates to CSAKAGGRTQYF.